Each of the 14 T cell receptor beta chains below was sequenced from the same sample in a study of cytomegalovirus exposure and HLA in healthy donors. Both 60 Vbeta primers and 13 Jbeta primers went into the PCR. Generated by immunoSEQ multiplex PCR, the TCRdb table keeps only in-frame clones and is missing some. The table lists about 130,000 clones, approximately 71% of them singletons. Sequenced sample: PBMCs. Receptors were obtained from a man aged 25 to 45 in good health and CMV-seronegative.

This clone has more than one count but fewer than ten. The CDR3 loop is CASGLGTQRGEAFF. CDR3 sequence (DNA): TGTGCTAGTGGTTTAGGTACCCAACGCGGAGAAGCTTTCTTT. V usage is TRBV12-5 and J usage is TRBJ1-1; D is ambiguous. Looked up from germline, CDR1 is LGHNT and CDR2 is FRNRAP. V shed 3 bases and J shed 8 bases, with 16 bases lying between them. The CDR3 is 14 residues long.

The CDR3 DNA sequence: TGTGCCAGCTCACCGTCAGCGGACAGTAGCAATCAGCCCCAGCATTTT. It yields the protein CASSPSADSSNQPQHF. The chain links TRBV18 to TRBJ1-5; a weak D match, TRBD1 (6 bases). Per germline, CDR1 KGHSH and CDR2 LQKENI. With 3 bases removed from V and 0 bases from J, the gap between germline ends came to 12 bases. There are 16 residues in the CDR3.

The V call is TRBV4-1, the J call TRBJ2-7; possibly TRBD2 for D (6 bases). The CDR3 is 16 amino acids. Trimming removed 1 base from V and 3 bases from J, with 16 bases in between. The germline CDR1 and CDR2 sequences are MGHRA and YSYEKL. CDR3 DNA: TGCGCCAGCAGCCAAGCGGGGCGGGATAGGAACTACGAGCAGTACTTC. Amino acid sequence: CASSQAGRDRNYEQYF.

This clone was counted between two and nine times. CDR3 sequence (DNA): TGTGCCAGTAGTCCAGGGACAGGGGATGAAAAACTGTTTTTT. It is translated as CASSPGTGDEKLFF. The chain has TRBV19 and TRBJ1-4; TRBD1 aligns across 10 bases. Trimming removed 5 bases from V and 6 bases from J; junction bases left unmatched: 3. Germline V gene sequence: CDR1 LNHDA, CDR2 SQIVND (reference sequence). This CDR3 comprises 14 residues.

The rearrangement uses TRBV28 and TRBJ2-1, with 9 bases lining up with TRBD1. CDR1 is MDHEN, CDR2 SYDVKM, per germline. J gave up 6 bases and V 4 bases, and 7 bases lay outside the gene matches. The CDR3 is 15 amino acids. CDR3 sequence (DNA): TGTGCCAGCAGTTCCCAGGACAGGGGTGGCAATGAGCAGTTCTTC. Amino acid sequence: CASSSQDRGGNEQFF. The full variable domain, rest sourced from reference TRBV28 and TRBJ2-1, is DVKVTQSSRYLVKRTGEKVFLECVQDMDHENMFWYRQDPGLGLRLIYFSYDVKMKEKGDIPEGYSVSREKKERFSLILESASTNQTSMYLCASSSQDRGGNEQFFGPGTRLTVL.

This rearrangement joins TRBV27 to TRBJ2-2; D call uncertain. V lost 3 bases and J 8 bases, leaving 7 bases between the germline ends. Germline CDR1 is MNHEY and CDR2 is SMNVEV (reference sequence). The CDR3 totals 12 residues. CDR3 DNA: TGTGCCAGCAGTTTCAGGCGTGGGGAGCTGTTTTTT. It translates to CASSFRRGELFF.

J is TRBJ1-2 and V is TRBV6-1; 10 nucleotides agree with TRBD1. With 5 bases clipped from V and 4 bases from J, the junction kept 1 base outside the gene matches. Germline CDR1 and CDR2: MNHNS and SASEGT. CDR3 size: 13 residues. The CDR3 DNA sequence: TGTGCCAGCAGTAGGGACAGGGGCTATGGCTACACCTTC. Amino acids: CASSRDRGYGYTF.

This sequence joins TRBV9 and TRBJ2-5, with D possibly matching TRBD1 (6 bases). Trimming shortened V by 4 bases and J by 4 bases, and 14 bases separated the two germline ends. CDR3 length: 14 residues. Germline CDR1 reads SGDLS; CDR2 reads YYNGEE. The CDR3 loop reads CASSSRTVSETQYF. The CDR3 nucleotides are TGTGCCAGCAGCTCTAGGACAGTCTCAGAGACCCAGTACTTC. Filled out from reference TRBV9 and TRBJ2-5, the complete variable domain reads DSGVTQTPKHLITATGQRVTLRCSPRSGDLSVYWYQQSLDQGLQFLIQYYNGEERAKGNILERFSAQQFPDLHSELNLSSLELGDSALYFCASSSRTVSETQYFGPGTRLLVL.

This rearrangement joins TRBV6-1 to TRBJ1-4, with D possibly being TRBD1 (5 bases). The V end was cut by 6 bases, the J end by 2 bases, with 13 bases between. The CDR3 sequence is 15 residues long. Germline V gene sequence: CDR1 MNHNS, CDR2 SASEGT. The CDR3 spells CASRLGGDTNEKLFF. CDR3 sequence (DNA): TGTGCCAGCAGGCTTGGGGGGGACACTAATGAAAAACTGTTTTTT.

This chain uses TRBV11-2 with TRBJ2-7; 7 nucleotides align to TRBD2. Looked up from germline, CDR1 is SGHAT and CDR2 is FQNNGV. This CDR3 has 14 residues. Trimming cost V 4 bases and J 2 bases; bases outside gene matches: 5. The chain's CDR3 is CASSSTGTTYEQYF. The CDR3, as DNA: TGTGCCAGCAGCTCAACCGGGACTACCTACGAGCAGTACTTC.

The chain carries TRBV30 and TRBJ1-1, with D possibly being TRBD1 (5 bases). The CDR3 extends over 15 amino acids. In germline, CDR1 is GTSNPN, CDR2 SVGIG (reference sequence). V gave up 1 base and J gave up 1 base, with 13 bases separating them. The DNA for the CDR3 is TGTGCCTGGAGTGGGGGCAGGGCCTCGAACACTGAAGCTTTCTTT. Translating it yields CAWSGGRASNTEAFF.

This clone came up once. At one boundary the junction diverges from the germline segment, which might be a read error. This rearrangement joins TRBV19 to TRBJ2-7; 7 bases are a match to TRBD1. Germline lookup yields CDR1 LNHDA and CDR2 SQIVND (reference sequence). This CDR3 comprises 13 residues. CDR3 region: CASSLDRASEQYF. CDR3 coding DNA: TGTGCCAGTAGTCTAGACAGGGCATCCGAGCAGTACTTC.

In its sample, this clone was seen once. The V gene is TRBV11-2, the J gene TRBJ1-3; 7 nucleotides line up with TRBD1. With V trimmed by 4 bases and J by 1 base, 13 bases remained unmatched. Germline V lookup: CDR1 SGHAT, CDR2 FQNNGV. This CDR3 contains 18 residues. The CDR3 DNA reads TGTGCCAGCAGCTCTTATAGGACAGGCGAGAAATCTGGAAACACCATATATTTT. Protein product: CASSSYRTGEKSGNTIYF.

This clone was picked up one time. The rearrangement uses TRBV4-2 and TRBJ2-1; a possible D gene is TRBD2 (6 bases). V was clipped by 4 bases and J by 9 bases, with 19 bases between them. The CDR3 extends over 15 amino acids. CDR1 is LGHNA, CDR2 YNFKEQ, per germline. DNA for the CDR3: TGTGCCAGCAGCCCTGGGAGAGCGGGTAACGGTGAGCAGTTCTTC. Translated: CASSPGRAGNGEQFF.